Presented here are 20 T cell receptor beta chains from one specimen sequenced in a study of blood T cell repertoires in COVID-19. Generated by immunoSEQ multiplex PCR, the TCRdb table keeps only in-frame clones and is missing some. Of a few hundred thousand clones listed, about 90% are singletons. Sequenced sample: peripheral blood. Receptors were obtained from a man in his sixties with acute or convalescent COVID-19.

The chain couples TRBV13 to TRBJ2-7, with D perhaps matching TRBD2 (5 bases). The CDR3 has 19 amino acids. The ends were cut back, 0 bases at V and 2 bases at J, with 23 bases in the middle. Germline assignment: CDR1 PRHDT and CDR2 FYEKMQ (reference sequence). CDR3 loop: CASSLGPPLRLRVPYEQYF. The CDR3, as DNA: TGTGCCAGCAGCTTAGGCCCACCCCTTCGGTTGCGGGTGCCCTACGAGCAGTACTTC.

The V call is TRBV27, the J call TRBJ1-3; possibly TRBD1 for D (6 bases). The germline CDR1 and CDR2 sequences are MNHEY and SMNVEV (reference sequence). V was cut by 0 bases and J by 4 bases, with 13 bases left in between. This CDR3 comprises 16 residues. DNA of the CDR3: TGTGCCAGCAGTTTATCTCTCTCAGGGGCAGGAAACACCATATATTTT. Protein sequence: CASSLSLSGAGNTIYF.

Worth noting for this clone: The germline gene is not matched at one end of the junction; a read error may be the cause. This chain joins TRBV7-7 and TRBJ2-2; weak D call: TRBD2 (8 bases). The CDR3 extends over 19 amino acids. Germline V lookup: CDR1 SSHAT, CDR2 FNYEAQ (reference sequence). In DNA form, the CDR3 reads TGTGCTAGCAGCATCCTGACCCGGGGGGGGACAGCCTTTACCGGGGAGCTGTTTTTT. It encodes CASSILTRGGTAFTGELFF.

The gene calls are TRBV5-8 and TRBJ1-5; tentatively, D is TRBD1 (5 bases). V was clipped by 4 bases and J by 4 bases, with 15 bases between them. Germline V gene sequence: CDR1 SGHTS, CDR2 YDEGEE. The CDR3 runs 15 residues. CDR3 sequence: CASSPPLGGNQPQHF. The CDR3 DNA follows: TGTGCCAGCAGCCCACCGTTGGGGGGGAATCAGCCCCAGCATTTT.

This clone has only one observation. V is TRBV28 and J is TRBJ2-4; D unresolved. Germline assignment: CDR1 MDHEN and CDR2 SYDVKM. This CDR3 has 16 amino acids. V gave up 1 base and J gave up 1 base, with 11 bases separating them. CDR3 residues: CASSLFGRSAKNIQYF. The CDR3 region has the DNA TGTGCCAGCAGTTTATTCGGTCGAAGCGCCAAAAACATTCAGTACTTC.

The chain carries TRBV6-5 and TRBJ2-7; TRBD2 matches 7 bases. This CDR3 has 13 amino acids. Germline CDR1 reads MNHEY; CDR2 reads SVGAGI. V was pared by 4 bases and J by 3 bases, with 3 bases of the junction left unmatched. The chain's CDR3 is CASSFRGSYEQYF. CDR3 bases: TGTGCCAGCAGTTTTCGCGGGAGCTACGAGCAGTACTTC.

The chain's CDR3 is CASSLFRTVNTEAFF. The CDR3 DNA reads TGTGCCAGCAGTCTATTTAGGACAGTGAACACTGAAGCTTTCTTT. This chain links TRBV28 with TRBJ1-1, with D maybe TRBD1 (6 bases). The CDR3 totals 15 residues. Trimming pared 5 bases from V and 0 bases from J, leaving 13 bases between. Germline lookup yields CDR1 MDHEN and CDR2 SYDVKM.

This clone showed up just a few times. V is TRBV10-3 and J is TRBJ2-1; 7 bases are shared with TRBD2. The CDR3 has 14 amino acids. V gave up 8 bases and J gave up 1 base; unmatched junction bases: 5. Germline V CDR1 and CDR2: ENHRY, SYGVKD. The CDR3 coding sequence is TGTGCCATCCGGGAGGACATGTCCTACAATGAGCAGTTCTTC. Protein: CAIREDMSYNEQFF.

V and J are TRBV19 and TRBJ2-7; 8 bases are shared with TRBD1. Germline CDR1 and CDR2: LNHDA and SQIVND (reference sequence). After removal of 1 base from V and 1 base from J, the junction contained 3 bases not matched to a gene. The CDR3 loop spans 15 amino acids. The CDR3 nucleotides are TGTGCCAGTAGTATAGGGAACAGGGGGTCCTACGAGCAGTACTTC. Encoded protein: CASSIGNRGSYEQYF.

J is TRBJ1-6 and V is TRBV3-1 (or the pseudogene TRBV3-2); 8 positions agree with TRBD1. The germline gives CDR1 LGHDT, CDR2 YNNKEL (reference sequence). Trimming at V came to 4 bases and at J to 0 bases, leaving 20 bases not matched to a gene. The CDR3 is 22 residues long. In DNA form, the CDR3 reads TGTGCCAGCAGCCCGTCCCGGTACGGACAGGGTACAGGAAGCTCCTATAATTCACCCCTCCACTTT. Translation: CASSPSRYGQGTGSSYNSPLHF.

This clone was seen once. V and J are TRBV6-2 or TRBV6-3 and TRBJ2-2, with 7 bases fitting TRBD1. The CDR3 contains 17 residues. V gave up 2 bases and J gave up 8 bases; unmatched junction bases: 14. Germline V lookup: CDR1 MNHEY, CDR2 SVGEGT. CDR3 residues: CASSYPPSQGPIGELFF. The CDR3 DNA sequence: TGTGCCAGCAGTTACCCCCCGTCACAGGGGCCCATAGGGGAGCTGTTTTTT.

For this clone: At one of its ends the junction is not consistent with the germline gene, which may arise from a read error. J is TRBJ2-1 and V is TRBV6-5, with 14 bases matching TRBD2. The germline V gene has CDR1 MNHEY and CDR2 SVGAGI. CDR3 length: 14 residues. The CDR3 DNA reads TGTGCCAGCAAGACTAGCGGGAGGGCCGACCAAGGACTCTTC. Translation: CASKTSGRADQGLF.

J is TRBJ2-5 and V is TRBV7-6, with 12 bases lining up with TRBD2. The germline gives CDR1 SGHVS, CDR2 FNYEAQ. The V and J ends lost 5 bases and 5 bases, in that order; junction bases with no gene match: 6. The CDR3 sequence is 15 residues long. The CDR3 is CASSLLAGGRETQYF. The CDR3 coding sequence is TGTGCCAGCAGCCTTCTAGCGGGAGGGCGGGAGACCCAGTACTTC.

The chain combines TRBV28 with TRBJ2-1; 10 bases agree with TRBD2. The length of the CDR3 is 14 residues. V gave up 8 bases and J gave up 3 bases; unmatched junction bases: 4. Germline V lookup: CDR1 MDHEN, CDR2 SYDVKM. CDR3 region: CASFPSGSYNEQFF. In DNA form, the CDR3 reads TGTGCCAGCTTTCCTAGCGGGAGCTACAATGAGCAGTTCTTC.

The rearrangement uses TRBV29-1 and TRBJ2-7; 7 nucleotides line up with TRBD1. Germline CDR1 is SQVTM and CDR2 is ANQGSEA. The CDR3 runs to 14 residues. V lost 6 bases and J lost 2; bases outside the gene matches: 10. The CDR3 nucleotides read TGCAGCGTAGCTGACAGGGTGGGGACCTACGAGCAGTACTTC. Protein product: CSVADRVGTYEQYF.

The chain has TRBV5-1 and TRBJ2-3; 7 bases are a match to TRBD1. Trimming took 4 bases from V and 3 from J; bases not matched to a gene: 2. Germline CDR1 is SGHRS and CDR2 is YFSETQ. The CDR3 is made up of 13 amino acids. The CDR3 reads CASSDRVTDTQYF. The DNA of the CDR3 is TGCGCCAGCAGCGACAGGGTGACAGATACGCAGTATTTT.

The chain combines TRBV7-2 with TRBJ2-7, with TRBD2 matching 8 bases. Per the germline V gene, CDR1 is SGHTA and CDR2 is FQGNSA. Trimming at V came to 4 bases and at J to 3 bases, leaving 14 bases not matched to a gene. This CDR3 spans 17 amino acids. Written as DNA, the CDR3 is TGTGCCAGCAGCTCGCAGATATCGACTAGCGCAAACTACGAGCAGTACTTC. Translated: CASSSQISTSANYEQYF. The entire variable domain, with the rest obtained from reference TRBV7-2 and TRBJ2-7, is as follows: GAGVSQSPSNKVTEKGKDVELRCDPISGHTALYWYRQSLGQGLEFLIYFQGNSAPDKSGLPSDRFSAERTGGSVSTLTIQRTQQEDSAVYLCASSSQISTSANYEQYFGPGTRLTVT.

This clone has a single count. CDR3 in DNA: TGTGCCAGCAGTTGGACAGGAGATCAGCCCCAGCATTTT. Its translation is CASSWTGDQPQHF. V and J are TRBV12-3 or TRBV12-4 and TRBJ1-5; 7 bases are shared with TRBD1. CDR3 size: 13 residues. V shed 4 bases and J 5 bases; nucleotides not matched to a gene: 2.

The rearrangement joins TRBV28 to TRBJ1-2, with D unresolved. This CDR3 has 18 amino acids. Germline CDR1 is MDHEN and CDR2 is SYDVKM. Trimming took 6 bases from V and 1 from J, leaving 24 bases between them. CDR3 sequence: CASRGRAGELEDNYGYTF. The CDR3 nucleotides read TGTGCCAGCAGGGGAAGGGCTGGGGAGCTAGAGGATAACTATGGCTACACCTTC.

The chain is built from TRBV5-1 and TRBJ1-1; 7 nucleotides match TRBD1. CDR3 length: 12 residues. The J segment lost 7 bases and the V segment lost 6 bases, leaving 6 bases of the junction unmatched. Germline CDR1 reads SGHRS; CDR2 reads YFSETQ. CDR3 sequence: CASNMNRGEAFF. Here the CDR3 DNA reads TGCGCCAGCAATATGAACAGGGGTGAAGCTTTCTTT.